This is a list of T cell receptor beta chains from one sample in a study of radiotherapy plus CTLA-4 blockade in lung cancer. Method: immunoSEQ multiplex PCR; TCRdb's copy keeps in-frame clones and lacks some. The repertoire holds 80,000 or so clones, with about 79% as singletons. The specimen was peripheral blood, collected from a patient treated with radiotherapy plus ipilimumab. These receptors were obtained from a human donor with non-small cell lung cancer whose response to radiotherapy plus ipilimumab could not be evaluated. Some clones in this sample may be carry-over from other donors' samples. The CDR3 runs from the conserved cysteine through the conserved F or W. D genes are given only for firm matches. Expanded clones get a size class; other rows say once, few or many, or leave the size out.

len: 15
abundance: NA
v_gene: TRBV6-5
j_gene: TRBJ2-1
d_gene: TRBD2
CDR3nt: TGTGCCAGCAGTTACCGGCGGGGGGACCGATTTGGGCAGTTCTTC
CDR3aa: CASSYRRGDRFGQFF

len: 12
abundance: NA
v_gene: TRBV27
j_gene: TRBJ2-7
d_gene: NA
CDR3nt: TGTGCCAGCAGCTCGGACAGTAACGAGCAGTACTTC
CDR3aa: CASSSDSNEQYF

len: 15
abundance: NA
v_gene: TRBV5-8
j_gene: TRBJ2-7
d_gene: TRBD1
CDR3nt: TGTGCCAGCAGCGCCCGGGACAGGGGATCCTACGAGCAGTACTTC
CDR3aa: CASSARDRGSYEQYF

len: 14
abundance: NA
v_gene: TRBV7-6
j_gene: TRBJ2-5
d_gene: TRBD1
CDR3nt: TGTGCCAGCAGCGGAAGGGACAGGGGGGAGACCCAGTACTTC
CDR3aa: CASSGRDRGETQYF

len: 15
abundance: NA
v_gene: TRBV7-3
j_gene: TRBJ2-1
d_gene: NA
CDR3nt: TGTGCCAGCAGCTTATTTGGCAGCTCCTACAATGAGCAGTTCTTC
CDR3aa: CASSLFGSSYNEQFF

len: 15
abundance: NA
v_gene: TRBV7-9
j_gene: TRBJ2-2
d_gene: NA
CDR3nt: TGTGCCAGCAGCCCGCAACGGGGGAGCGCCGGGGAGCTGTTTTTT
CDR3aa: CASSPQRGSAGELFF

len: 12
abundance: NA
v_gene: TRBV7-2
j_gene: TRBJ2-7
d_gene: NA
CDR3nt: TGTGCCAGCAGCTTAGAGCTCTACGAGCAGTACTTC
CDR3aa: CASSLELYEQYF

len: 16
abundance: NA
v_gene: TRBV5-1
j_gene: TRBJ1-6
d_gene: TRBD1
CDR3nt: TGCGCCAGCAGCTTAGCGCCGGGACAGGGGTATTCACCCCTCCACTTT
CDR3aa: CASSLAPGQGYSPLHF

len: 11
abundance: once
v_gene: TRBV5-1
j_gene: TRBJ2-1
d_gene: TRBD2
CDR3nt: TGCGCCAGCAGCTTTGGACTAGTTCCGTTCTTC
CDR3aa: CASSFGLVPFF

len: 13
abundance: NA
v_gene: TRBV9
j_gene: TRBJ1-2
d_gene: NA
CDR3nt: TGTGCCAGCAGCGTTTCACTGGAGGATGGCTACACCTTC
CDR3aa: CASSVSLEDGYTF

len: 14
abundance: NA
v_gene: TRBV27
j_gene: TRBJ2-7
d_gene: NA
CDR3nt: TGTGCCAGCAGTTTCCGGACTTCCTCCTACGAGCAGTACTTC
CDR3aa: CASSFRTSSYEQYF

len: 13
abundance: NA
v_gene: TRBV2
j_gene: TRBJ1-2
d_gene: TRBD1
CDR3nt: TGTGCCAGCAGTACGACAGGGAGCTATGGCTACACCTTC
CDR3aa: CASSTTGSYGYTF

len: 13
abundance: hyperexpanded
v_gene: TRBV28
j_gene: TRBJ2-2
d_gene: TRBD1
CDR3nt: TGTGCCAGCAGTTACAGGGGTACCGGGGAGCTGTTTTTT
CDR3aa: CASSYRGTGELFF

len: 14
abundance: few
v_gene: TRBV27
j_gene: TRBJ2-7
d_gene: NA
CDR3nt: TGTGCCAGCAGTTTTTGGGGGGGGGCCGAGGAGCAGTACTTC
CDR3aa: CASSFWGGAEEQYF

len: 14
abundance: NA
v_gene: TRBV10-3
j_gene: TRBJ1-2
d_gene: NA
CDR3nt: TGTGCCATCAGTGTTCTACAGGGTCACTATGGCTACACCTTC
CDR3aa: CAISVLQGHYGYTF

len: 18
abundance: NA
v_gene: TRBV4-3
j_gene: TRBJ1-2
d_gene: TRBD1
CDR3nt: TGCGCCAGCAGCCAAGATGTTTTGACAGGGGCCAACAACTATGGCTACACCTTC
CDR3aa: CASSQDVLTGANNYGYTF

len: 15
abundance: NA
v_gene: TRBV6-5
j_gene: TRBJ1-6
d_gene: NA
CDR3nt: TGTGCCAGCAGTTATTTCGGACAGATCAATTCACCCCTCCACTTT
CDR3aa: CASSYFGQINSPLHF

len: 14
abundance: NA
v_gene: TRBV5-6
j_gene: TRBJ2-7
d_gene: TRBD1
CDR3nt: TGTGCCAGCAGCTTTCCGGGACAGGGGAGCGAGCAGTACTTC
CDR3aa: CASSFPGQGSEQYF

len: 14
abundance: NA
v_gene: TRBV27
j_gene: TRBJ1-4
d_gene: NA
CDR3nt: TGTGCCAGCAGTTTCCAGGGGCAGAATGAAAAACTGTTTTTT
CDR3aa: CASSFQGQNEKLFF

len: 15
abundance: NA
v_gene: TRBV6-1
j_gene: TRBJ2-7
d_gene: TRBD1
CDR3nt: TGTGCCAGCAGTTCCCAAGGGACAGGGATCGACGAGCAGTACTTC
CDR3aa: CASSSQGTGIDEQYF

len: 15
abundance: NA
v_gene: TRBV5-1
j_gene: TRBJ2-7
d_gene: NA
CDR3nt: TGCGCCAGCAGCTTAAACGGGGATGCACGCTACGAGCAGTACTTC
CDR3aa: CASSLNGDARYEQYF

len: 15
abundance: NA
v_gene: TRBV9
j_gene: TRBJ2-7
d_gene: TRBD1
CDR3nt: TGTGCCAGCAGCGCTACCGGGACAGTTTCCTACGAGCAGTACTTC
CDR3aa: CASSATGTVSYEQYF

len: 15
abundance: few
v_gene: TRBV10-3
j_gene: TRBJ2-7
d_gene: NA
CDR3nt: TGTGCCATCAGTGAGTCCGTCGGACTGACCTACGAGCAGTACTTC
CDR3aa: CAISESVGLTYEQYF

len: 13
abundance: few
v_gene: TRBV27
j_gene: TRBJ2-7
d_gene: NA
CDR3nt: TGTGCCAGCAGTTTTTCTCGGGCCTACGAGCAGTACTTC
CDR3aa: CASSFSRAYEQYF

len: 14
abundance: NA
v_gene: TRBV11-2
j_gene: TRBJ1-1
d_gene: NA
CDR3nt: TGTGCCAGCAGCGCCCGACGGGGAGAGACTGAAGCTTTCTTT
CDR3aa: CASSARRGETEAFF

len: 12
abundance: NA
v_gene: TRBV5-1
j_gene: TRBJ1-2
d_gene: TRBD1
CDR3nt: TGCGCCAGCAGCTTGGGGACAGGGTTCATCACCTTC
CDR3aa: CASSLGTGFITF

len: 17
abundance: NA
v_gene: TRBV5-1
j_gene: TRBJ1-4
d_gene: NA
CDR3nt: TGCGCCAGCAGCTTGACCGGGACTCCTCTCAATAATGAAAAACTGTTTTTT
CDR3aa: CASSLTGTPLNNEKLFF

len: 14
abundance: NA
v_gene: TRBV27
j_gene: TRBJ2-5
d_gene: NA
CDR3nt: TGTGCCAGCAGTTTGTTTGGGCCTAAGGTGGCCCAGTACTTC
CDR3aa: CASSLFGPKVAQYF

len: 15
abundance: once
v_gene: TRBV9
j_gene: TRBJ2-5
d_gene: TRBD2
CDR3nt: TGTGCCAGCAGCGTTGGTGGCGGGGGGGCCGGGGCCCAGTACTTC
CDR3aa: CASSVGGGGAGAQYF

len: 15
abundance: NA
v_gene: TRBV6-6
j_gene: TRBJ1-2
d_gene: NA
CDR3nt: TGTGCCAGCACCCTGGCCCCCGAAGAAGTCCGAGGCTACACCTTC
CDR3aa: CASTLAPEEVRGYTF

len: 14
abundance: NA
v_gene: TRBV9
j_gene: TRBJ2-5
d_gene: TRBD2
CDR3nt: TGTGCCAGCAGCGCCGGGACTATCCAAGAGACCCAGTACTTC
CDR3aa: CASSAGTIQETQYF

len: 17
abundance: few
v_gene: TRBV19
j_gene: TRBJ1-2
d_gene: NA
CDR3nt: TGTGCCAGTAGTTTCTTTTGGGGCAGGCAAGCCGGCTATGGCTACACCTTC
CDR3aa: CASSFFWGRQAGYGYTF

len: 15
abundance: NA
v_gene: TRBV5-1
j_gene: TRBJ2-1
d_gene: TRBD2
CDR3nt: TGCGCCAGCAGCTCCCGGACTAGCGGGGGGGATGAGCAGTTCTTC
CDR3aa: CASSSRTSGGDEQFF

len: 17
abundance: NA
v_gene: TRBV19
j_gene: TRBJ1-5
d_gene: TRBD1
CDR3nt: TGTGCCAGTAGTATCTCCGGACAGGGGTTGAACAATCAGCCCCAGCATTTT
CDR3aa: CASSISGQGLNNQPQHF

len: 13
abundance: NA
v_gene: TRBV27
j_gene: TRBJ1-6
d_gene: NA
CDR3nt: TGTGCCAGCAGTGACCGACAGAATTCACCCCTCCACTTT
CDR3aa: CASSDRQNSPLHF

len: 13
abundance: NA
v_gene: TRBV7-9
j_gene: TRBJ2-5
d_gene: NA
CDR3nt: TGTGCCAGCAGCTTTCAGAACCAAGAGACCCAGTACTTC
CDR3aa: CASSFQNQETQYF

len: 14
abundance: NA
v_gene: TRBV2
j_gene: TRBJ1-1
d_gene: NA
CDR3nt: TGTGCCAGCAGTGAACGGCCAGGGAACCCTGAAGCTTTCTTT
CDR3aa: CASSERPGNPEAFF